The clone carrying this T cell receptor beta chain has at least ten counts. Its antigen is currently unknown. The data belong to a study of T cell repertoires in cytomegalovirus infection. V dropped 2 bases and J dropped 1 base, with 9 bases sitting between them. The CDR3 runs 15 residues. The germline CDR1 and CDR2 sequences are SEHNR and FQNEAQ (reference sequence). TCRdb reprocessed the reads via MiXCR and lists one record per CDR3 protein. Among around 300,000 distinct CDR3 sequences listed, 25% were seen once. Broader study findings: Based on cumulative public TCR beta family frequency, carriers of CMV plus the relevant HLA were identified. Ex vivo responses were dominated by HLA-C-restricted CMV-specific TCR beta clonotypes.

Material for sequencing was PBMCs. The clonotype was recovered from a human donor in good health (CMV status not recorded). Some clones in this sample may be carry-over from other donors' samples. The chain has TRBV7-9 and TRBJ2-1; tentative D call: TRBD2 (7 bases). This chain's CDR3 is CASSLRGGSYNEQFF. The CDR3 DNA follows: TGTGCCAGCAGCTTAAGGGGGGGGTCCTACAATGAGCAGTTCTTC. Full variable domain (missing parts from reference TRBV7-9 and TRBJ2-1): DTGVSQNPRHKITKRGQNVTFRCDPISEHNRLYWYRQTLGQGPEFLTYFQNEAQLEKSRLLSDRFSAERPKGSFSTLEIQRTEQGDSAMYLCASSLRGGSYNEQFFGPGTRLTVL.